These 23 T cell receptor beta chains share one sample of origin, sequenced in a study of cytomegalovirus exposure and HLA in healthy donors. Produced via immunoSEQ multiplex PCR; TCRdb's table is partial and in-frame only. The top ten hold around 3.5% of the sample, which has approximately 70,000 clones, about 94% seen once. What was sequenced was PBMCs. The receptors shown here come from a woman between 18 and 29 years old in good health and CMV-seropositive.

The chain couples TRBV2 to TRBJ1-1; 7 positions match TRBD1. After removal of 6 bases from V and 2 bases from J, the junction contained 9 bases not matched to a gene. The CDR3 spans 15 residues. Germline V gives CDR1 SNHLY, CDR2 FYNNEI. The CDR3 nucleotides are TGTGCCAGCAGAACCCACGGACAGGAAAACACTGAAGCTTTCTTT. Encoded protein: CASRTHGQENTEAFF.

This clone was seen only a few times. The rearrangement uses TRBV7-2 and TRBJ1-5, with D perhaps matching TRBD1 (5 bases). There are 15 residues in the CDR3. Trimming left V 3 bases short and J 2 bases short, with 11 bases between. CDR1 is SGHTA and CDR2 is FQGNSA in the germline V gene. CDR3 region: CASSFDGGGNQPQHF. As DNA, the CDR3 is TGTGCCAGCAGCTTCGACGGGGGGGGCAATCAGCCCCAGCATTTT.

The gene calls are TRBV7-2 and TRBJ1-2; unclear D gene. Trimming took off 1 base at V and 5 bases at J, with 14 bases between the two ends. CDR1 and CDR2 from the germline V gene are SGHTA and FQGNSA. The CDR3 consists of 15 residues. CDR3 DNA: TGTGCCAGCAGCTTAGATGCGGGAGCGGTTTATGGCTACACCTTC. Translation: CASSLDAGAVYGYTF.

V usage is TRBV4-3 and J usage is TRBJ1-1; perhaps TRBD1 as D (6 bases). The V end was cut by 0 bases, the J end by 0 bases, with 14 bases between. Per the germline V gene, CDR1 is LGHNA and CDR2 is YSLEER. This CDR3 is 17 amino acids long. CDR3: CASSQDDRWGMNTEAFF. The DNA for the CDR3 is TGCGCCAGCAGCCAAGATGACAGGTGGGGAATGAACACTGAAGCTTTCTTT.

The CDR3: CASSFTSFEGANYGYTF. Written as DNA, the CDR3 is TGTGCCAGCAGTTTTACGTCTTTCGAGGGGGCTAACTATGGCTACACCTTC. V and J are TRBV28 and TRBJ1-2; weak D call: TRBD1 (6 bases). Trimming took 3 bases from V and 0 from J, leaving 17 bases between them. From germline, CDR1 is MDHEN and CDR2 SYDVKM. CDR3 size: 17 residues.

The V gene is TRBV19, the J gene TRBJ1-1, with 7 bases that match TRBD1. V lost 8 bases, J lost 1 base, and 4 bases stayed unmatched. This CDR3 has 13 amino acids. Germline lookup yields CDR1 LNHDA and CDR2 SQIVND (reference sequence). The CDR3 sequence is CASYEGANTEAFF. CDR3 DNA: TGTGCCAGTTACGAGGGGGCGAACACTGAAGCTTTCTTT.

The chain carries TRBV7-2 and TRBJ1-2; D uncertain. The CDR3 spans 13 residues. Germline-derived CDR1 and CDR2 are SGHTA and FQGNSA. V gave up 5 bases and J gave up 1 base, with 8 bases separating them. CDR3 DNA sequence: TGTGCCAGCAGCCCCCAGAATAACTATGGCTACACCTTC. Its translation: CASSPQNNYGYTF.

The chain uses TRBV6-5 and TRBJ1-3; D remains ambiguous. The ends were cut back, 2 bases at V and 0 bases at J, with 8 bases in the middle. Germline CDR1 and CDR2: MNHEY and SVGAGI. This CDR3 contains 15 residues. The CDR3 here is CASSYEDSSGNTIYF. CDR3 nucleotide sequence: TGTGCCAGCAGTTACGAGGATAGCTCTGGAAACACCATATATTTT.

The chain employs TRBV2 and TRBJ2-7, with no clear D. The germline V gene has CDR1 SNHLY and CDR2 FYNNEI. The V end lost 1 base, the J end lost 2 bases, and 9 bases lay between the germline ends. The CDR3 is 14 amino acids. In DNA, the CDR3 is TGTGCCAGCAGTGAAGGTATCCGAGCCTACGAGCAGTACTTC. It is translated as CASSEGIRAYEQYF.

V gene TRBV7-9 combines with J gene TRBJ2-1; D might be TRBD2 (7 bases). Germline CDR1 reads SEHNR; CDR2 reads FQNEAQ (reference sequence). Trimming left V 4 bases short and J 7 bases short, with 23 bases between. The CDR3 is 17 residues long. CDR3 DNA: TGTGCCAGCAGCTCGTCCCCCGGGGGCGGGGGAGTTAATGAGCAGTTCTTC. Protein: CASSSSPGGGGVNEQFF.

The chain carries TRBV10-2 and TRBJ2-3, with 8 positions matching TRBD2. Trimming cost V 3 bases and J 0 bases; bases outside gene matches: 5. In germline, CDR1 is WSHSY, CDR2 SAAADI. The CDR3 sequence is 16 residues long. Written as DNA, the CDR3 is TGCGCCAGCAGTGACCGGGGGGGGATAAGCACAGATACGCAGTATTTT. Protein product: CASSDRGGISTDTQYF.

The chain couples TRBV6-5 to TRBJ1-1; weak D call: TRBD1 (6 bases). V lost 0 bases, J lost 1 base, and 6 bases lay in between. Germline V lookup: CDR1 MNHEY, CDR2 SVGAGI. There are 14 residues in the CDR3. CDR3 in DNA: TGTGCCAGCAGTTACTCGACAGGGAACACTGAAGCTTTCTTT. As protein: CASSYSTGNTEAFF.

This rearrangement joins TRBV6-1 to TRBJ1-3, with D possibly being TRBD1 (6 bases). The V gene's germline CDR1 is MNHNS and CDR2 SASEGT. V lost 3 bases to trimming and J lost 0 bases, with 12 bases between them. CDR3 length equals 16 residues. CDR3 region: CASSETPGDSGNTIYF. The DNA of the CDR3 is TGTGCCAGCAGTGAGACCCCAGGGGACTCTGGAAACACCATATATTTT.

With regard to this clone: Other DNA sequences within the sample encode an identical CDR3. V and J are TRBV5-1 and TRBJ2-7; TRBD1 agrees at 10 bases. The germline gives CDR1 SGHRS, CDR2 YFSETQ. The CDR3 is 14 amino acids. The V and J ends lost 0 bases and 3 bases, in that order; junction bases with no gene match: 0. The CDR3 sequence: CASSLGTGGYEQYF. Here the CDR3 DNA reads TGCGCCAGCAGCTTGGGGACAGGGGGCTACGAGCAGTACTTC.

This clone appeared a single time. The genes are TRBV7-9 and TRBJ2-1; tentatively, D is TRBD1 (5 bases). Looked up from germline, CDR1 is SEHNR and CDR2 is FQNEAQ (reference sequence). The CDR3 has 15 residues. Trimming cost V 1 base and J 4 bases, with 11 bases left between them. The CDR3 region has the DNA TGTGCCAGCAGCTTAGGAGCGTCAGGGTACAATGAGCAGTTCTTC. It translates to CASSLGASGYNEQFF.

The chain recombines TRBV14 with TRBJ1-2, with D unclear. The CDR3 length is 14 residues. The germline V gene encodes CDR1 SGHDN and CDR2 FVKESK. V lost 11 bases and J 7 bases, leaving 23 bases between the germline ends. This CDR3 is CAVQVRRGFGGYTF. The CDR3 region has the DNA TGTGCCGTCCAAGTCAGGCGGGGTTTCGGTGGCTACACCTTC. The full variable domain, rest sourced from reference TRBV14 and TRBJ1-2, is EAGVTQFPSHSVIEKGQTVTLRCDPISGHDNLYWYRRVMGKEIKFLLHFVKESKQDESGMPNNRFLAERTGGTYSTLKVQPAELEDSGVYFCAVQVRRGFGGYTFGSGTRLTVV.

The chain carries TRBV9 and TRBJ2-2; D remains unclear. The V and J ends lost 1 base and 6 bases respectively, with 4 bases between them. This CDR3 is built from 12 residues. Germline loops: CDR1 SGDLS, CDR2 YYNGEE. DNA for the CDR3: TGTGCCAGCAGCGTACTTTCCGGGGAGCTGTTTTTT. It translates to CASSVLSGELFF.

This clone was observed a single time. The genes are TRBV5-1 and TRBJ1-1; D might be TRBD1 (6 bases). The germline V gene encodes CDR1 SGHRS and CDR2 YFSETQ. V dropped 4 bases and J dropped 4 bases, with 17 bases sitting between them. There are 15 residues in the CDR3. CDR3 coding DNA: TGCGCCAGCAGCGCAAGCAGGGGTTTTGGCACTGAAGCTTTCTTT. This gives the protein CASSASRGFGTEAFF. The full variable domain, in which reference TRBV5-1 and TRBJ1-1 provide the parts outside the CDR3, is KAGVTQTPRYLIKTRGQQVTLSCSPISGHRSVSWYQQTPGQGLQFLFEYFSETQRNKGNFPGRFSGRQFSNSRSEMNVSTLELGDSALYLCASSASRGFGTEAFFGQGTRLTVV.

The chain joins TRBV6-1 to TRBJ1-4, with D maybe TRBD1 (6 bases). V was cut by 2 bases and J by 6 bases, with 16 bases left in between. Germline CDR1 and CDR2: MNHNS and SASEGT. This CDR3 contains 16 residues. For the CDR3, the DNA is TGTGCCAGCAGTGAACCCTTCAGGGGTGTTGATGAAAAACTGTTTTTT. Protein: CASSEPFRGVDEKLFF.

The chain links TRBV11-2 to TRBJ2-7, with 7 bases that match TRBD1. This CDR3 has 15 residues. Per germline, CDR1 SGHAT and CDR2 FQNNGV. With V trimmed by 1 base and J by 3 bases, 6 bases remained unmatched. The CDR3 sequence is CASSLATGSHYEQYF. In nucleotides, the CDR3 is TGTGCCAGCAGCTTAGCGACAGGGAGTCACTACGAGCAGTACTTC.

Only a few counts were recorded for this clone. This chain uses TRBV29-1 with TRBJ1-1; D perhaps matches TRBD1 (6 bases). Germline V gene lookup returns CDR1 SQVTM and CDR2 ANQGSEA. With 0 bases removed from V and 7 bases from J, the gap between germline ends came to 9 bases. The length of the CDR3 is 12 residues. CDR3 nucleotide sequence: TGCAGCGTTGAAGAAGGACAGATTGAAGCTTTCTTT. Translating it yields CSVEEGQIEAFF.

This chain joins TRBV11-3 and TRBJ2-1; 8 nucleotides agree with TRBD2. There are 14 residues in the CDR3. Germline V gene lookup returns CDR1 SGHNT and CDR2 YENEEA. The trim removed 1 base at V and 4 bases at J, leaving 0 bases unmatched. The CDR3 protein is CASSLAGGYNEQFF. For the CDR3, the DNA is TGTGCCAGCAGCTTAGCGGGGGGGTACAATGAGCAGTTCTTC. The variable domain in full, completed from reference TRBV11-3 and TRBJ2-1, reads EAGVVQSPRYKIIEKKQPVAFWCNPISGHNTLYWYLQNLGQGPELLIRYENEEAVDDSQLPKDRFSAERLKGVDSTLKIQPAELGDSAVYLCASSLAGGYNEQFFGPGTRLTVL.

The V and J genes are TRBV27 and TRBJ2-1; 9 bases align to TRBD1. Germline V CDR1 and CDR2: MNHEY, SMNVEV (reference sequence). There are 16 residues in the CDR3. The ends lost 7 bases at V and 6 bases at J; junction bases unmatched: 13. The CDR3 loop reads CASIYHSGTGTNEQFF. CDR3 in DNA: TGTGCCAGCATCTATCACTCCGGGACAGGGACCAATGAGCAGTTCTTC.